These 18 T cell receptor beta chains share one sample of origin, sequenced in a study of blood T cell repertoires in COVID-19. This table comes from immunoSEQ multiplex PCR, and its TCRdb copy is limited to in-frame clones, with some not included. The sample yields roughly 68,000 clones, nearly 90% seen once. The sample consisted of peripheral blood. These receptor sequences come from a man in his fifties or sixties with acute or convalescent COVID-19.

This chain connects TRBV7-2 to TRBJ1-3; the D gene is possibly TRBD1 (5 bases). This CDR3 has 14 residues. V lost 3 bases to trimming and J lost 4 bases, with 10 bases between them. The germline CDR1 and CDR2 sequences are SGHTA and FQGNSA. The CDR3 sequence: CASSLGRRGNTIYF. CDR3 DNA: TGTGCCAGCAGCTTGGGGCGCCGAGGAAACACCATATATTTT.

The CDR3, as DNA: TGCGCCAGCAGGACAGTCAAAAGCAATCAGCCCCAGCATTTT. Amino acid sequence: CASRTVKSNQPQHF. The chain combines TRBV10-1 with TRBJ1-5, with D possibly matching TRBD1 (5 bases). The CDR3 runs to 14 residues. CDR1 is WNHNN and CDR2 is SYGVQD in the germline V gene (reference sequence). V was clipped by 6 bases and J by 1 base, with 10 bases between them.

This chain connects TRBV12-2 to TRBJ1-2. TRBV12-2 constitutes a pseudogene. The length of the CDR3 is 14 residues. The chain's CDR3 is CASRLGRLHYGYTF. The CDR3 DNA sequence: TGTGCAAGTCGCTTAGGTCGTCTTCACTATGGCTACACCTTC.

This sequence joins TRBV18 and TRBJ2-7; a possible D gene is TRBD1 (6 bases). The CDR3 is 13 residues long. The germline V gene encodes CDR1 KGHSH and CDR2 LQKENI. V lost 6 bases, J lost 5 bases, and 14 bases lay in between. The DNA for the CDR3 is TGTGCCAGCTCGCACAGGGATTTCAACGAGCAGTACTTC. Translated: CASSHRDFNEQYF.

CDR3 protein: CASSALLAGSYNEQFF. CDR3 bases: TGCGCCAGCAGCGCTTTACTAGCGGGGTCCTACAATGAGCAGTTCTTC. The chain uses TRBV5-1 and TRBJ2-1; 10 bases match TRBD2. CDR1 and CDR2 from the germline V gene are SGHRS and YFSETQ. The CDR3 is 16 residues long. The ends lost 4 bases at V and 1 base at J; junction bases unmatched: 5.

The chain uses TRBV4-1 and TRBJ1-5, with a possible D match to TRBD1 (6 bases). CDR1 is MGHRA and CDR2 is YSYEKL in the germline V gene. The germline V and J ends were trimmed by 0 bases and 6 bases, with 12 bases remaining between them. The CDR3 loop spans 15 amino acids. This CDR3 is CASSQDRGEFQPQHF. Here the CDR3 DNA reads TGCGCCAGCAGCCAAGACAGGGGCGAGTTTCAGCCCCAGCATTTT.

V is TRBV7-3 and J is TRBJ2-3; 10 nucleotides match TRBD2. The CDR3 is 15 residues long. In germline, CDR1 is SGHTA, CDR2 FQGTGA. V shed 4 bases and J 4 bases; nucleotides not matched to a gene: 5. The CDR3 sequence: CASSSSGGSADTQYF. Here the CDR3 DNA reads TGTGCCAGCAGCTCTAGCGGGGGTAGCGCAGATACGCAGTATTTT.

The CDR3 DNA sequence: TGTGCCAGCAGCCAACGGGGGGGGCCAGAGACCCAGTACTTC. The encoded protein is CASSQRGGPETQYF. This chain uses TRBV14 with TRBJ2-5; 8 bases match TRBD2. The CDR3 has 14 residues. J lost 4 bases, V lost 2 bases, and 3 bases had no gene match. Germline V gives CDR1 SGHDN, CDR2 FVKESK.

This clone appeared once. V usage is TRBV14 and J usage is TRBJ2-7; 7 nucleotides match TRBD1. The germline V gene has CDR1 SGHDN and CDR2 FVKESK. This CDR3 contains 13 residues. J gave up 3 bases and V 4 bases, and 3 bases lay outside the gene matches. CDR3 DNA: TGTGCCAGCAGCCCGGACAGGATCTACGAGCAGTACTTC. It yields the protein CASSPDRIYEQYF. Based on the CDR3 plus reference TRBV14 and TRBJ2-7, the full variable domain is EAGVTQFPSHSVIEKGQTVTLRCDPISGHDNLYWYRRVMGKEIKFLLHFVKESKQDESGMPNNRFLAERTGGTYSTLKVQPAELEDSGVYFCASSPDRIYEQYFGPGTRLTVT.

CDR3 region: CASSDQGTSTDTQYF. CDR3 DNA: TGTGCCAGCAGTGACCAGGGGACGAGCACAGATACGCAGTATTTT. This chain joins TRBV6-1 and TRBJ2-3, with D perhaps matching TRBD1 (6 bases). The CDR3 spans 15 residues. Per germline, CDR1 MNHNS and CDR2 SASEGT. The germline V and J ends were trimmed by 3 bases and 0 bases, with 10 bases remaining between them.

The chain joins TRBV24-1 to TRBJ2-3, with TRBD1 matching 7 bases. Trimming cost V 4 bases and J 2 bases; bases outside gene matches: 8. This CDR3 has 16 amino acids. The germline V gene has CDR1 KGHDR and CDR2 SFDVKD. The CDR3 DNA reads as TGTGCCACCAGTGAAGGATACAGGGGTATCACAGATACGCAGTATTTT. Translating it yields CATSEGYRGITDTQYF.

By frequency in the sample, this clone is medium-sized (0.01 to 0.1%). The DNA for the CDR3 is TGTGCCAGCAGCTTACCCAAGACAGGGGCCGACACCGGGGAGCTGTTTTTT. It translates to CASSLPKTGADTGELFF. V and J are TRBV7-3 and TRBJ2-2, with 8 bases identical to TRBD1. Germline trimming cut 2 bases from V and 3 bases from J; bases unmatched to any gene: 8. The CDR3 is 17 amino acids. Germline V gives CDR1 SGHTA, CDR2 FQGTGA.

The CDR3: CASSSGSGGSYEQYF. CDR3 bases: TGCGCCAGCAGCAGCGGTAGCGGGGGCAGCTACGAGCAGTACTTC. The chain combines TRBV5-1 with TRBJ2-7; TRBD2 matches at 9 bases. V shed 4 bases, J shed 3 bases, and the junction held 8 bases outside the gene matches. The germline gives CDR1 SGHRS, CDR2 YFSETQ. This CDR3 has 15 residues.

The chain joins TRBV7-9 to TRBJ2-2; a possible D gene is TRBD1 (6 bases). Trimming cost V 5 bases and J 4 bases, with 11 bases left between them. CDR3 length: 14 amino acids. The germline gives CDR1 SEHNR, CDR2 FQNEAQ (reference sequence). The CDR3 DNA sequence: TGTGCCAGCAGCCTTGACAGGCCCACCGGGGAGCTGTTTTTT. Encoded protein: CASSLDRPTGELFF.

The chain uses TRBV19 and TRBJ1-2, with 8 bases fitting TRBD1. Trimming took 3 bases from V and 4 from J; bases not matched to a gene: 7. Germline CDR1 and CDR2: LNHDA and SQIVND (reference sequence). The CDR3 extends over 15 amino acids. CDR3 sequence (DNA): TGTGCCAGTAGTATGAATGCAGGGGGCGGCTATGGCTACACCTTC. Protein product: CASSMNAGGGYGYTF.

This clone was counted once. The V and J genes are TRBV10-3 and TRBJ2-1; maybe TRBD1 (6 bases). Germline CDR1 reads ENHRY; CDR2 reads SYGVKD. The CDR3 extends over 15 amino acids. Trimming pared 7 bases from V and 6 bases from J, leaving 19 bases between. This chain's CDR3 is CAINAGAGVGNEQFF. The CDR3 bases are TGTGCCATCAATGCAGGGGCCGGGGTTGGCAATGAGCAGTTCTTC.

The chain has TRBV7-2 and TRBJ2-7; TRBD1 matches 12 bases. The CDR3 is 16 residues long. CDR1 and CDR2 (germline): SGHTA, FQGNSA. V gave up 1 base and J gave up 7 bases; unmatched junction bases: 8. The DNA for the CDR3 is TGTGCCAGCAGCTTAGGGTCCGGGACAGGGGGCCGGGAGCAGTACTTC. This translates into CASSLGSGTGGREQYF.

The chain employs TRBV6-5 and TRBJ2-5, with TRBD2 as a possible D gene (7 bases). V was trimmed by 2 bases and J by 5 bases, leaving 15 bases between them. The CDR3 contains 15 residues. Germline V gives CDR1 MNHEY, CDR2 SVGAGI. The CDR3 here is CASSYRGAQLETQYF. The CDR3 DNA is TGTGCCAGCAGTTACCGGGGGGCGCAACTGGAGACCCAGTACTTC.